Below are 24 T cell receptor beta chains sequenced from a single sample in a study of blood T cell repertoires in COVID-19. Sequencing was performed with immunoSEQ multiplex PCR; in TCRdb, only in-frame clones are kept and a portion is missing. The repertoire holds a few hundred thousand clones, with roughly 90% as singletons. The sequenced material came from peripheral blood. The source is a man aged 35 to 55 with active or convalescent COVID-19.

The V and J genes are TRBV2 and TRBJ1-5; a possible D gene is TRBD1 (5 bases). The CDR3 runs 15 residues. The V gene lost 6 bases and the J gene lost 2 bases, with 14 bases spanning the gap. Germline CDR1 is SNHLY and CDR2 is FYNNEI. The CDR3 sequence is CASSGVREGNQPQHF. The CDR3, as DNA: TGTGCCAGCAGCGGCGTCAGGGAGGGCAATCAGCCCCAGCATTTT.

CDR3 region: CASSPTSRGGFEQFF. CDR3 DNA sequence: TGCGCCAGCAGCCCGACCTCCCGGGGGGGCTTTGAGCAGTTCTTC. This chain joins TRBV4-1 and TRBJ2-1; 8 nucleotides match TRBD2. The CDR3 is made up of 15 amino acids. The V gene's germline CDR1 is MGHRA and CDR2 YSYEKL. The junction had 11 bases not matched to a gene; V was cut back by 4 bases and J by 9 bases.

The genes are TRBV9 and TRBJ1-1; D is uncertain. Germline loops: CDR1 SGDLS, CDR2 YYNGEE. This CDR3 comprises 14 residues. V lost 0 bases, J lost 7 bases, and 13 bases lay in between. CDR3 DNA sequence: TGTGCCAGCAGCGTAGGTGCCGGGGTGGATGAAGCTTTCTTT. It translates to CASSVGAGVDEAFF.

This clone was seen a handful of times. The chain uses TRBV6-5 and TRBJ1-2; D is unresolved. Looked up from germline, CDR1 is MNHEY and CDR2 is SVGAGI. This CDR3 has 15 amino acids. Trimming shortened V by 2 bases and J by 8 bases, and 18 bases separated the two germline ends. CDR3 in amino acids: CASSYGRLLSAGYTF. DNA for the CDR3: TGTGCCAGCAGTTACGGTCGACTCCTCTCCGCGGGCTACACCTTC.

This chain links TRBV19 with TRBJ2-1, with 7 bases aligning to TRBD1. This CDR3 is built from 15 residues. Looked up from germline, CDR1 is LNHDA and CDR2 is SQIVND (reference sequence). V lost 7 bases, J lost 0 bases, and 6 bases stayed unmatched. CDR3 in DNA: TGTGCCAGTACCGTGGGACAGAGCTCCTACAATGAGCAGTTCTTC. Its protein product is CASTVGQSSYNEQFF.

V and J are TRBV27 and TRBJ1-3; a weak D match, TRBD1 (6 bases). The V end lost 3 bases, the J end lost 2 bases, and 8 bases lay between the germline ends. This CDR3 comprises 14 residues. Germline V CDR1 and CDR2: MNHEY, SMNVEV (reference sequence). This CDR3 is CASSFQGPGNTIYF. The CDR3 nucleotides are TGTGCCAGCAGTTTTCAGGGGCCTGGAAACACCATATATTTT.

This clone was detected a few times. The V and J genes are TRBV30 and TRBJ1-2, with D perhaps matching TRBD1 (6 bases). Germline assignment: CDR1 GTSNPN and CDR2 SVGIG (reference sequence). CDR3 length: 11 amino acids. The germline V and J ends were trimmed by 4 bases and 5 bases, with 8 bases remaining between them. The CDR3 sequence: CAWKGVYGYTF. In DNA form, the CDR3 reads TGTGCCTGGAAGGGGGTTTATGGCTACACCTTC. The full variable domain, its missing parts supplied by reference TRBV30 and TRBJ1-2, is SQTIHQWPATLVQPVGSPLSLECTVEGTSNPNLYWYRQAAGRGLQLLFYSVGIGQISSEVPQNLSASRPQDRQFILSSKKLLLSDSGFYLCAWKGVYGYTFGSGTRLTVV.

V gene TRBV27 combines with J gene TRBJ1-6, with D possibly being TRBD1 (5 bases). V shed 0 bases and J shed 7 bases, with 16 bases lying between them. Germline V gene data show CDR1 as MNHEY and CDR2 as SMNVEV (reference sequence). The CDR3 runs 17 residues. The chain's CDR3 is CASSLSFDTGQNSPLHF. The DNA of the CDR3 is TGTGCCAGCAGTTTATCCTTCGATACAGGTCAAAATTCACCCCTCCACTTT.

V usage is TRBV28 and J usage is TRBJ2-6, with 9 bases matching TRBD2. This CDR3 has 18 residues. V shed 5 bases and J 0 bases; nucleotides not matched to a gene: 8. Germline CDR1 MDHEN, CDR2 SYDVKM. DNA of the CDR3: TGTGCCAGCAGTACCCGGGCGGGGGGGGCCTCTGGGGCCAACGTCCTGACTTTC. Protein: CASSTRAGGASGANVLTF.

The CDR3 is CSVGRDRRDAIQETQYF. The DNA of the CDR3 is TGCAGCGTTGGACGGGACAGGCGGGACGCAATCCAAGAGACCCAGTACTTC. The V call is TRBV29-1, the J call TRBJ2-5, with 8 bases lining up with TRBD1. CDR1 is SQVTM and CDR2 is ANQGSEA in the germline V gene. Trimming took 4 bases from V and 1 from J; bases not matched to a gene: 14. The CDR3 is 17 amino acids.

The J gene is TRBJ1-2, the V gene TRBV6-5, with D hard to call. The V end lost 6 bases, the J end lost 4 bases, and 15 bases lay between the germline ends. CDR3 length: 14 amino acids. The germline gives CDR1 MNHEY, CDR2 SVGAGI. The CDR3 DNA reads TGTGCCAGCAGGGGAGGGAGCCGGAGCTATGGCTACACCTTC. Translation gives CASRGGSRSYGYTF.

The V call is TRBV5-1, the J call TRBJ2-2; 8 positions agree with TRBD1. Germline trimming cut 5 bases from V and 5 bases from J; bases unmatched to any gene: 11. Germline lookup yields CDR1 SGHRS and CDR2 YFSETQ. CDR3 length equals 16 residues. This CDR3 is CASRYVTGGKTGELFF. DNA for the CDR3: TGCGCCAGCAGATATGTAACAGGGGGAAAAACCGGGGAGCTGTTTTTT.

The J gene is TRBJ2-3, the V gene TRBV6-5; possible D gene TRBD2, 7 bases. CDR3 length equals 15 residues. V was shortened by 7 bases and J by 3 bases, with 17 bases between the two germline ends. Germline V CDR1 and CDR2: MNHEY, SVGAGI. The CDR3 here is CASKRGGSATDTQYF. Here the CDR3 DNA reads TGTGCCAGCAAAAGGGGGGGATCCGCTACAGATACGCAGTATTTT.

The CDR3 nucleotides are TGTGCCACGACTAGCGGGAGTGTCGAGCAGTACTTC. Translated, it gives CATTSGSVEQYF. V usage is TRBV2 and J usage is TRBJ2-7; TRBD2 matches 12 bases. J lost 6 bases, V lost 10 bases, and 4 bases had no gene match. CDR1 and CDR2 (germline): SNHLY, FYNNEI. This CDR3 is 12 amino acids long.

The CDR3 DNA is TGTGCCAGCAGTTTGGACAGGACCTCTGGAAACACCATATATTTT. Translated, it gives CASSLDRTSGNTIYF. V is TRBV27 and J is TRBJ1-3; 7 nucleotides line up with TRBD1. This CDR3 spans 15 amino acids. V lost 3 bases to trimming and J lost 0 bases; unmatched junction nucleotides: 2. From germline, CDR1 is MNHEY and CDR2 SMNVEV (reference sequence).

The chain recombines TRBV2 with TRBJ2-2; 8 bases match TRBD2. The CDR3 has 16 residues. V dropped 6 bases and J dropped 7; count of bases not matched to a gene: 13. Germline CDR1 is SNHLY and CDR2 is FYNNEI. Here the CDR3 DNA reads TGTGCCAGCAGCTTCCCCCTCGGGGGGGCCGGCGGGGAGCTGTTTTTT. It translates to CASSFPLGGAGGELFF.

The rearrangement joins TRBV12-3 or TRBV12-4 to TRBJ2-7, with 10 positions matching TRBD1. V trimming: 11 bases; J trimming: 5 bases; junction bases outside the gene matches: 9. There are 13 residues in the CDR3. CDR3 DNA: TGTGCCTCCGCCGGGACAGGGGTTCACGAGCAGTACTTC. Its protein product is CASAGTGVHEQYF.

V gene TRBV9 combines with J gene TRBJ2-1; 8 bases match TRBD2. CDR1 SGDLS and CDR2 YYNGEE come from the germline V gene. The CDR3 spans 14 residues. V lost 3 bases to trimming and J lost 5 bases; unmatched junction nucleotides: 4. DNA of the CDR3: TGTGCCAGCAGCGCCTTAGCGGGGAACAATGAGCAGTTCTTC. Translated: CASSALAGNNEQFF.

The rearrangement joins TRBV7-2 to TRBJ1-4; D might be TRBD1 (5 bases). The CDR3 runs 14 residues. V lost 5 bases, J lost 8 bases, and 15 bases lay in between. Germline V gene sequence: CDR1 SGHTA, CDR2 FQGNSA. DNA of the CDR3: TGTGCCAGCAGCCCTCGAAGGGGTTGGGAAAAACTGTTTTTT. It yields the protein CASSPRRGWEKLFF. The whole variable domain, filled in from reference TRBV7-2 and TRBJ1-4, reads GAGVSQSPSNKVTEKGKDVELRCDPISGHTALYWYRQSLGQGLEFLIYFQGNSAPDKSGLPSDRFSAERTGGSVSTLTIQRTQQEDSAVYLCASSPRRGWEKLFFGSGTQLSVL.

CDR3 sequence: CAISAGLAASYEQYF. Here the CDR3 DNA reads TGTGCCATCAGTGCCGGACTAGCGGCCTCCTACGAGCAGTACTTC. V usage is TRBV10-3 and J usage is TRBJ2-7; 10 nucleotides agree with TRBD2. J lost 0 bases, V lost 4 bases, and 3 bases had no gene match. The germline CDR1 and CDR2 sequences are ENHRY and SYGVKD. The CDR3 spans 15 residues.

This chain uses TRBV12-3 or TRBV12-4 with TRBJ2-7, with 7 bases fitting TRBD2. The CDR3 has 13 amino acids. V trimming: 6 bases; J trimming: 5 bases; junction bases outside the gene matches: 7. CDR3 sequence: CASSMTSRNEQYF. The CDR3 DNA reads as TGTGCCAGCAGCATGACTAGCCGGAACGAGCAGTACTTC.

The chain carries TRBV18 and TRBJ2-1; weak D call: TRBD1 (5 bases). The CDR3 is 16 amino acids. Trimming removed 6 bases at V and 7 bases at J, with 22 bases between. Germline loops: CDR1 KGHSH, CDR2 LQKENI. CDR3 nucleotide sequence: TGTGCCAGCTCCCGAATTGACAGTGGTGGATCGAATGAGCAGTTCTTC. Its protein is CASSRIDSGGSNEQFF.

The CDR3 region has the DNA TGTGCCACCAGTGATTTACCAGGACAGGGGGCTACAGATACGCAGTATTTT. Translating it yields CATSDLPGQGATDTQYF. This sequence joins TRBV24-1 and TRBJ2-3, with 11 bases lining up with TRBD1. This CDR3 contains 17 residues. Germline CDR1 is KGHDR and CDR2 is SFDVKD. Trimming cost V 1 base and J 3 bases; bases outside gene matches: 5.

The chain uses TRBV29-1 and TRBJ1-2; no definite D call. CDR3 length equals 11 residues. Trimming removed 2 bases at V and 5 bases at J, with 6 bases between. Germline CDR1 reads SQVTM; CDR2 reads ANQGSEA. The CDR3 nucleotides read TGCAGCGTTGAATCGAGGTATGGCTACACCTTC. Protein sequence: CSVESRYGYTF.